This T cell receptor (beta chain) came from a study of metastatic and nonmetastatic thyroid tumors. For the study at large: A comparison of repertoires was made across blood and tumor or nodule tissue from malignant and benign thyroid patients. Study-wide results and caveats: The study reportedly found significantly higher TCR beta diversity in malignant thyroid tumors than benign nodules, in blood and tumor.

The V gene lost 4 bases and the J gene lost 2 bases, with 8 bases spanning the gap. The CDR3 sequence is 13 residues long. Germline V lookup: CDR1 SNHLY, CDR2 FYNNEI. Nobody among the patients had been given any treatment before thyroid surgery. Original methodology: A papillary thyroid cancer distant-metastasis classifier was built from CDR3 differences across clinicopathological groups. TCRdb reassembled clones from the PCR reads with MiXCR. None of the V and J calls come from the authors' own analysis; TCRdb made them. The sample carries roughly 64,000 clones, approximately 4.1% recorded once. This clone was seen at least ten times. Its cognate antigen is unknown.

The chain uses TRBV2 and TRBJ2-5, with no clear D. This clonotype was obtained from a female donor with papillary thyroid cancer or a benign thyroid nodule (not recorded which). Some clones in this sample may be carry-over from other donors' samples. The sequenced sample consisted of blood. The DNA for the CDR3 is TGTGCCAGCAGTGTAGAACTTCAAGAGACCCAGTACTTC. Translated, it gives CASSVELQETQYF.